The table lists the clone carrying this TCR beta chain with a few counts. CDR1 DFQATT and CDR2 SNEGSKA come from the germline V gene (reference sequence). The CDR3 has 12 amino acids. A second roughly 6 to 11 cycle PCR used barcoded and J-beta primers. Each CDR3 protein is one row after TCRdb ran MiXCR on the 5' RACE reads. Of around 500,000 distinct CDR3 sequences in the sample, roughly 48% are singletons; the top ten hold around 24%. The data belong to a study of blood T cells in healthy people across ages. This rearrangement joins TRBV20-1 to TRBJ2-7; TRBD1 aligns across 8 bases. The J call could be wrong; TRBJ2-5 is a better fit for the DNA end. The sequencing sample was made of blood. This receptor was identified in a man older than 75 in good health. The CDR3 DNA is TGCAGTGCTAGACAGGGGGCGGAGACCCAGTACTTC. Encoded protein: CSARQGAETQYF.